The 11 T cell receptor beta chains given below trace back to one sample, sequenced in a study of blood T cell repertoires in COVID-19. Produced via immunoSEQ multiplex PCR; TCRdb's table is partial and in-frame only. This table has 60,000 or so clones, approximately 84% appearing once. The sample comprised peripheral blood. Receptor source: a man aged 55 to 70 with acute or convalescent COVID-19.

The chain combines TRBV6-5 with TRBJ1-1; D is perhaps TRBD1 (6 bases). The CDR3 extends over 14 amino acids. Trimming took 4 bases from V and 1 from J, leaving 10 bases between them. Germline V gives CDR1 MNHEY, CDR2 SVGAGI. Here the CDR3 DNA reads TGTGCCAGCAGTTCCATACAGGGGAACACTGAAGCTTTCTTT. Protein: CASSSIQGNTEAFF.

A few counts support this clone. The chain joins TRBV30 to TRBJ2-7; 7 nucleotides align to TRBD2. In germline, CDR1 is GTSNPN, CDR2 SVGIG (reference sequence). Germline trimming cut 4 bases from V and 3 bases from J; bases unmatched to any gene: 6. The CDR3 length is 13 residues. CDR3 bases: TGTGCCTGGATGGGGGAGGGAAACTACGAGCAGTACTTC. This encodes CAWMGEGNYEQYF.

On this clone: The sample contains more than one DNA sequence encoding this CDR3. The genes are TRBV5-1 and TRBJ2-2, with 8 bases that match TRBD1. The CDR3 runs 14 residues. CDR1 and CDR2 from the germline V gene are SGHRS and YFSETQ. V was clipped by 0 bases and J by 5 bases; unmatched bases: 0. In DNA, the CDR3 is TGCGCCAGCAGCTTGGACAGGGGGACCGGGGAGCTGTTTTTT. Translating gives CASSLDRGTGELFF.

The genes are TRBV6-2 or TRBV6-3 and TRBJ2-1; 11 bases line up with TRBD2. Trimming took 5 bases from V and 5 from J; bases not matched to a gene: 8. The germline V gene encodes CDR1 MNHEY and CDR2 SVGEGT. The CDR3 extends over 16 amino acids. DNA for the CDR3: TGTGCCAGCAGTGACTTAGCGGGGGGGCCGAACAATGAGCAGTTCTTC. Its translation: CASSDLAGGPNNEQFF.

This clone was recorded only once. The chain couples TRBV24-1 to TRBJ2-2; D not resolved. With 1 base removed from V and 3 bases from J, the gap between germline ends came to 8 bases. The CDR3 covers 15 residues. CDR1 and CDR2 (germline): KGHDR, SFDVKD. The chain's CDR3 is CATSDLNSYTGELFF. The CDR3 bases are TGTGCCACCAGTGATTTAAACTCCTACACCGGGGAGCTGTTTTTT.

The CDR3 here is CASSLEPGQGVGGEAFF. The CDR3 DNA reads as TGCGCCAGCAGCCTGGAGCCGGGACAGGGAGTTGGTGGTGAAGCTTTCTTT. The genes are TRBV5-1 and TRBJ1-1, with TRBD1 identical over 9 bases. The CDR3 loop spans 17 amino acids. The junction had 17 bases not matched to a gene; V was cut back by 4 bases and J by 7 bases. In germline, CDR1 is SGHRS, CDR2 YFSETQ.

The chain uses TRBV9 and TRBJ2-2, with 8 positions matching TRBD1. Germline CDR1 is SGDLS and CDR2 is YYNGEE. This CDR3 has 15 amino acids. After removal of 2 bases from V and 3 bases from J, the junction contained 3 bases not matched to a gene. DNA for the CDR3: TGTGCCAGCAGCGTGGTACAGGGGGACACCGGGGAGCTGTTTTTT. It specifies CASSVVQGDTGELFF.

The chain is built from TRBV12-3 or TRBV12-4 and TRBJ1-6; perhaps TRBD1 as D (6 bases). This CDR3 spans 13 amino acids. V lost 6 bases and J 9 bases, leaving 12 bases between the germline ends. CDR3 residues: CASSPGQFSPLHF. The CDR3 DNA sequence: TGTGCCAGCAGCCCCGGACAGTTTTCACCCCTCCACTTT.

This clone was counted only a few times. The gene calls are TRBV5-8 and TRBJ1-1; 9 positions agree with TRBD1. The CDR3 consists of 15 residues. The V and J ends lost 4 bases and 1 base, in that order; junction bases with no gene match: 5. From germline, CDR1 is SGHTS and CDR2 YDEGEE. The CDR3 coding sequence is TGTGCCAGCAGCATCACAGGGGGCGAGAACACTGAAGCTTTCTTT. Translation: CASSITGGENTEAFF.

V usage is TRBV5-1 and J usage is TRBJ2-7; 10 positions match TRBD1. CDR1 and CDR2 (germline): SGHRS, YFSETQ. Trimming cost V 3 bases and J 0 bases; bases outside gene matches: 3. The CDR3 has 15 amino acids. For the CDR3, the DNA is TGCGCCAGCAGCTGGACAGGGGGGTCCTCCTACGAGCAGTACTTC. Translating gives CASSWTGGSSYEQYF. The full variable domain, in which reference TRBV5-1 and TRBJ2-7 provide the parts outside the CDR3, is KAGVTQTPRYLIKTRGQQVTLSCSPISGHRSVSWYQQTPGQGLQFLFEYFSETQRNKGNFPGRFSGRQFSNSRSEMNVSTLELGDSALYLCASSWTGGSSYEQYFGPGTRLTVT.

This CDR3 reads CAWSQGNNSPLHF. DNA of the CDR3: TGTGCCTGGAGTCAGGGGAATAATTCACCCCTCCACTTT. The chain joins TRBV30 to TRBJ1-6; tentatively, D is TRBD1 (6 bases). There are 13 residues in the CDR3. The germline V gene encodes CDR1 GTSNPN and CDR2 SVGIG (reference sequence). The V end lost 2 bases, the J end lost 5 bases, and 7 bases lay between the germline ends.